Presented here are 26 T cell receptor beta chains from one specimen sequenced in a study of OX40 agonist ivuxolimab in advanced cancers. Clones were sequenced by immunoSEQ multiplex PCR, and TCRdb holds only the in-frame ones, with some missing. Among about 76,000 clones, around four fifths were seen once, and the ten largest hold approximately 1.7%. Material: CD4+ or CD8+ T cells sorted from blood, obtained in a trial of the OX40 agonist ivuxolimab. These receptors came from an adult with an advanced solid tumor such as melanoma, head and neck, liver or kidney cancer.

The V and J genes are TRBV2 and TRBJ2-3; 12 bases are shared with TRBD2. J was trimmed by 3 bases and V by 6 bases; bases with no gene match: 7. The CDR3 runs 16 residues. CDR1 is SNHLY, CDR2 FYNNEI, per germline. In nucleotides, the CDR3 is TGTGCCAGCAGACGTACTAGCGGGGGGCGGACAGATACGCAGTATTTT. Its protein product is CASRRTSGGRTDTQYF.

This sequence joins TRBV7-9 and TRBJ2-5; D not resolved. V dropped 1 base and J dropped 5 bases, with 5 bases sitting between them. CDR3 length: 12 residues. Germline V gene lookup returns CDR1 SEHNR and CDR2 FQNEAQ (reference sequence). The CDR3: CASSLGLETQYF. CDR3 in DNA: TGTGCCAGCAGCTTAGGACTTGAGACCCAGTACTTC.

V gene TRBV9 combines with J gene TRBJ2-5; TRBD2 agrees at 7 bases. CDR1 and CDR2 from the germline V gene are SGDLS and YYNGEE. The CDR3 length is 16 residues. The ends lost 2 bases at V and 4 bases at J; junction bases unmatched: 11. CDR3 region: CASSVILASGAETQYF. Here the CDR3 DNA reads TGTGCCAGCAGCGTCATTCTGGCTAGCGGAGCAGAGACCCAGTACTTC.

The chain has TRBV10-2 and TRBJ2-5, with TRBD2 matching 12 bases. The CDR3 length is 13 residues. Losses at the gene ends were 6 bases for V and 4 bases for J; bases not matched to a gene: 0. Per the germline V gene, CDR1 is WSHSY and CDR2 is SAAADI. CDR3 bases: TGCGCCAGCAGACTAGCGGGGGGAGAGACCCAGTACTTC. Protein sequence: CASRLAGGETQYF.

The chain uses TRBV7-9 and TRBJ1-1; a possible D gene is TRBD1 (5 bases). The CDR3 spans 17 residues. CDR1 is SEHNR, CDR2 FQNEAQ, per germline (reference sequence). Trimming removed 0 bases from V and 3 bases from J, with 17 bases in between. The CDR3 sequence is CASSLALRTWVDTEAFF. DNA for the CDR3: TGTGCCAGCAGCTTAGCCCTACGGACATGGGTCGACACTGAAGCTTTCTTT. The full variable domain, rest sourced from reference TRBV7-9 and TRBJ1-1, is DTGVSQNPRHKITKRGQNVTFRCDPISEHNRLYWYRQTLGQGPEFLTYFQNEAQLEKSRLLSDRFSAERPKGSFSTLEIQRTEQGDSAMYLCASSLALRTWVDTEAFFGQGTRLTVV.

This clone turned up a few times. The chain joins TRBV28 to TRBJ2-7; no definite D call. CDR1 and CDR2 from the germline V gene are MDHEN and SYDVKM. The CDR3 length is 16 residues. V lost 6 bases and J lost 2, with 20 bases in between. The CDR3 DNA reads TGTGCCAGCAGCCTACCGGCGACTTCTACCGCCTACGAGCAGTACTTC. This sequence encodes CASSLPATSTAYEQYF.

The chain links TRBV7-2 to TRBJ1-6, with TRBD1 matching over 10 bases. The CDR3 is made up of 16 amino acids. V shed 5 bases, J shed 7 bases, and the junction held 8 bases outside the gene matches. CDR1 and CDR2 from the germline V gene are SGHTA and FQGNSA. Here the CDR3 reads CASSRQGAPGNSPLHF. In DNA, the CDR3 is TGTGCCAGCAGCCGACAGGGGGCGCCTGGAAATTCACCCCTCCACTTT.

This sequence joins TRBV5-1 and TRBJ2-1; no firm D call. Between the trimmed V and J ends, which lost 4 bases and 5 bases, there was a span of 13 bases. The CDR3 contains 14 residues. The germline V gene encodes CDR1 SGHRS and CDR2 YFSETQ. The CDR3 loop is CASSAGSKDNEQFF. CDR3 sequence (DNA): TGCGCCAGCAGCGCCGGGTCAAAAGACAATGAGCAGTTCTTC. The whole variable domain, remainder taken from reference TRBV5-1 and TRBJ2-1, is KAGVTQTPRYLIKTRGQQVTLSCSPISGHRSVSWYQQTPGQGLQFLFEYFSETQRNKGNFPGRFSGRQFSNSRSEMNVSTLELGDSALYLCASSAGSKDNEQFFGPGTRLTVL.

This chain links TRBV9 with TRBJ2-5; 8 bases line up with TRBD1. The CDR3 sequence is 16 residues long. Germline assignment: CDR1 SGDLS and CDR2 YYNGEE. Trimming cost V 3 bases and J 2 bases; bases outside gene matches: 9. The CDR3 DNA reads TGTGCCAGCAGCGGGCAATCAACAGGGGGACAAGAGACCCAGTACTTC. Translating it yields CASSGQSTGGQETQYF.

The gene calls are TRBV5-1 and TRBJ2-4; D may correspond to TRBD1 or TRBD2 (6 bases each). This CDR3 contains 15 residues. CDR1 and CDR2 (germline): SGHRS, YFSETQ. The germline V and J ends were trimmed by 4 bases and 3 bases, with 14 bases remaining between them. The DNA of the CDR3 is TGCGCCAGCAGCCTGGATGGAGGGGGCAAAAACATTCAGTACTTC. It codes for CASSLDGGGKNIQYF.

V gene TRBV4-1 combines with J gene TRBJ1-1; D is unclear. This CDR3 has 14 residues. Trimming removed 2 bases at V and 4 bases at J, with 11 bases between. Germline V CDR1 and CDR2: MGHRA, YSYEKL. The CDR3 loop is CASSQMTSFTEAFF. DNA of the CDR3: TGCGCCAGCAGCCAAATGACATCATTCACTGAAGCTTTCTTT.

The chain recombines TRBV20-1 with TRBJ1-1; tentatively, D is TRBD1 (5 bases). Trimming removed 6 bases at V and 4 bases at J, with 9 bases between. The germline V gene encodes CDR1 DFQATT and CDR2 SNEGSKA (reference sequence). The CDR3 spans 11 residues. Written as DNA, the CDR3 is TGCAGTGCGTCCGGGGGCACTGAAGCTTTCTTT. Protein sequence: CSASGGTEAFF.

The chain couples TRBV13 to TRBJ2-7; D is undetermined. The germline V and J ends were trimmed by 1 base and 6 bases, with 10 bases remaining between them. Per germline, CDR1 PRHDT and CDR2 FYEKMQ (reference sequence). The CDR3 totals 13 residues. Written as DNA, the CDR3 is TGTGCCAGCAGCTTAGAGAGGCCTGGCGAGCAGTACTTC. Translation gives CASSLERPGEQYF.

The V and J genes are TRBV18 and TRBJ2-7; 8 bases are shared with TRBD2. This CDR3 region has 13 residues. In germline, CDR1 is KGHSH, CDR2 LQKENI. V lost 8 bases, J lost 3 bases, and 6 bases stayed unmatched. Here the CDR3 DNA reads TGTGCCAGCACGGGGGGGCAGGGCTACGAGCAGTACTTC. Protein: CASTGGQGYEQYF.

V is TRBV11-2 and J is TRBJ1-4; 9 bases are shared with TRBD1. V gave up 4 bases and J gave up 5 bases; unmatched junction bases: 5. This CDR3 has 15 amino acids. Germline assignment: CDR1 SGHAT and CDR2 FQNNGV. Here the CDR3 reads CASSSRQGGNEKLFF. The CDR3, as DNA: TGTGCCAGCAGCTCGCGACAGGGGGGGAATGAAAAACTGTTTTTT.

The chain links TRBV9 to TRBJ1-4; a possible D gene is TRBD1 (5 bases). The length of the CDR3 is 16 residues. Trimming left V 4 bases short and J 8 bases short, with 21 bases between. Germline assignment: CDR1 SGDLS and CDR2 YYNGEE. In DNA form, the CDR3 reads TGTGCCAGCAGCTTAGGGGTTACGCAGCGGGCCGAAAAACTGTTTTTT. Its translation is CASSLGVTQRAEKLFF.

With respect to this clone: A read error may produce the germline difference seen at one junction end. The chain is built from TRBV28 and TRBJ2-7; 12 positions agree with TRBD2. The CDR3 has 12 residues. Per germline, CDR1 MDHEN and CDR2 SYDVKM. CDR3 in amino acids: CASSRTSGGWKF. The CDR3 DNA reads as TGTGCCAGCAGCCGAACTAGCGGGGGGTGGAAGTTC.

V is TRBV5-6 and J is TRBJ2-7; D might be TRBD1 or TRBD2, each matching 6 bases. Germline V gene lookup returns CDR1 SGHDT and CDR2 YYEEEE. The ends were cut back, 0 bases at V and 7 bases at J, with 11 bases in the middle. The CDR3 is 13 residues long. DNA for the CDR3: TGTGCCAGCAGCTTGGTTGGGGGGCGGGAGCAGTACTTC. It translates to CASSLVGGREQYF.

This clone appeared a single time. V gene TRBV7-9 combines with J gene TRBJ2-7; D possibly corresponds to TRBD1 (5 bases). The CDR3 totals 15 residues. Germline CDR1 is SEHNR and CDR2 is FQNEAQ (reference sequence). Trimming cost V 5 bases and J 2 bases, with 16 bases left between them. The CDR3 DNA reads as TGTGCCAGCAGCCCCAGGGATCTACACACCTACGAGCAGTACTTC. Residues: CASSPRDLHTYEQYF.

V is TRBV27 and J is TRBJ2-7, with no clear D. This CDR3 is 17 amino acids long. The V and J ends lost 5 bases and 3 bases respectively, with 23 bases between them. Germline CDR1 MNHEY, CDR2 SMNVEV (reference sequence). CDR3 sequence (DNA): TGTGCCAGCAGTCCGATCTCTCGAAGCGATGTATTCTACGAGCAGTACTTC. Amino acid sequence: CASSPISRSDVFYEQYF.

This chain connects TRBV5-6 to TRBJ1-1; weak D call: TRBD1 (6 bases). This CDR3 region has 16 residues. Looked up from germline, CDR1 is SGHDT and CDR2 is YYEEEE. V was trimmed by 0 bases and J by 0 bases, leaving 12 bases between them. As DNA, the CDR3 is TGTGCCAGCAGCTTGGCGGGGGGCTACATGAACACTGAAGCTTTCTTT. The encoded protein is CASSLAGGYMNTEAFF.

The CDR3 protein is CASSVGKLGGLDTEAFF. The CDR3 nucleotides read TGTGCCAGCAGCGTGGGCAAGTTGGGGGGGCTCGACACTGAAGCTTTCTTT. The chain joins TRBV9 to TRBJ1-1, with D possibly TRBD1 on 6 matching bases. The germline gives CDR1 SGDLS, CDR2 YYNGEE. The CDR3 has 17 amino acids. With 2 bases removed from V and 3 bases from J, the gap between germline ends came to 20 bases. The full variable domain, in which reference TRBV9 and TRBJ1-1 provide the parts outside the CDR3, is DSGVTQTPKHLITATGQRVTLRCSPRSGDLSVYWYQQSLDQGLQFLIQYYNGEERAKGNILERFSAQQFPDLHSELNLSSLELGDSALYFCASSVGKLGGLDTEAFFGQGTRLTVV.

Only one count was recorded for this clone. CDR3 loop: CAWSAQILNNEQFF. The CDR3 DNA is TGTGCCTGGAGTGCCCAAATCCTTAATAATGAGCAGTTCTTC. The V and J genes are TRBV30 and TRBJ2-1; D is unresolved. From germline, CDR1 is GTSNPN and CDR2 SVGIG (reference sequence). The CDR3 length is 14 residues. V was pared by 1 base and J by 7 bases, with 14 bases between.

The gene calls are TRBV2 and TRBJ1-6; 8 bases align to TRBD1. Trimming cost V 9 bases and J 6 bases; bases outside gene matches: 10. CDR3 length equals 15 residues. Germline CDR1 SNHLY, CDR2 FYNNEI. The CDR3 region is CARLTGTGSNSPLHF. Written as DNA, the CDR3 is TGTGCCAGGTTGACCGGGACAGGTTCTAATTCACCCCTCCACTTT.

V is TRBV7-9 and J is TRBJ2-5, with D possibly called TRBD1 or TRBD2 (5 bases each). CDR1 and CDR2 from the germline V gene are SEHNR and FQNEAQ (reference sequence). V lost 5 bases and J 4 bases, leaving 11 bases between the germline ends. This CDR3 is 13 amino acids long. CDR3 sequence reads: CASSRGRGETQYF. The CDR3, as DNA: TGTGCCAGCAGCAGGGGCCGGGGAGAGACCCAGTACTTC.

V and J are TRBV7-9 and TRBJ1-1; D uncertain. Trimming took off 3 bases at V and 3 bases at J, with 8 bases between the two ends. Germline lookup yields CDR1 SEHNR and CDR2 FQNEAQ (reference sequence). The CDR3 runs 13 residues. CDR3 nucleotide sequence: TGTGCCAGCAGCTTGTGGCGGGACACTGAAGCTTTCTTT. Translated: CASSLWRDTEAFF.